These 5 T cell receptor beta chains were sequenced from one sample in a study of type 1 and type 2 diabetes patients. Amplification started from genomic DNA. Multiplex PCR with 30 forward and 13 reverse primers amplified the TCR beta CDR3. TCRdb itself ran the multiplex PCR reads through MiXCR, one entry per CDR3 protein. The profile shows about 290,000 distinct CDR3 sequences, 40% to 50% of them singletons. The material sequenced was peripheral blood mononuclear cells (PBMCs). These receptors all come from a man younger than 35 with type 2 diabetes.

This clonotype was seen a few times. V gene TRBV20-1 combines with J gene TRBJ2-5, with D tentatively TRBD1 or TRBD2 (5 bases each). Trimming took off 3 bases at V and 7 bases at J, with 12 bases between the two ends. CDR1 is DFQATT, CDR2 SNEGSKA, per germline (reference sequence). CDR3 length: 12 residues. The DNA of the CDR3 is TGCAGTGCTAGTGGGGGTTTTGGGACCCAGTACTTC. Translation gives CSASGGFGTQYF.

This clonotype was counted a few times. The chain uses TRBV6-6 and TRBJ2-5, with 11 nucleotides matching TRBD1. The CDR3 contains 15 residues. V lost 6 bases and J lost 5; bases outside the gene matches: 8. Germline lookup yields CDR1 MNHNY and CDR2 SVGAGI (reference sequence). CDR3 coding DNA: TGTGCCAGCAGACGGGGGACAGGGGGAGGGGAGACCCAGTACTTC. This codes for CASRRGTGGGETQYF.

This clonotype was detected many times. This chain uses TRBV2 with TRBJ1-1; 7 bases fit TRBD1. Germline CDR1 SNHLY, CDR2 FYNNEI. The V and J ends lost 8 bases and 4 bases, in that order; junction bases with no gene match: 7. CDR3 length equals 13 residues. The CDR3 DNA reads as TGTGCCAGCCAAGAGGGACAGAGCACTGAAGCTTTCTTT. It codes for CASQEGQSTEAFF.

This clonotype has only a few counts. The V gene is TRBV19, the J gene TRBJ2-5; 7 nucleotides match TRBD1. This CDR3 is 15 amino acids long. V was pared by 4 bases and J by 1 base, with 6 bases of the junction left unmatched. CDR1 LNHDA and CDR2 SQIVND come from the germline V gene (reference sequence). CDR3 residues: CASSNTGASQETQYF. CDR3 nucleotides: TGTGCCAGTAGTAACACAGGGGCCTCCCAAGAGACCCAGTACTTC.

This chain joins TRBV7-8 and TRBJ2-5; 12 nucleotides match TRBD1. This CDR3 comprises 16 residues. The V and J ends lost 5 bases and 5 bases, in that order; junction bases with no gene match: 9. The germline gives CDR1 SGHVS, CDR2 FQNEAQ. CDR3 coding DNA: TGTGCCAGCAGCCGAGGGGGGACAGGGGGCGCGGAGACCCAGTACTTC. This gives the protein CASSRGGTGGAETQYF.